The 28 T cell receptor beta chains listed next were all sequenced from one sample in a study of blood T cell repertoires in COVID-19. Measured with immunoSEQ multiplex PCR; TCRdb has only the in-frame clones, and not every one. Here the sample spans roughly 190,000 clones, about 86% being singletons. The sample consisted of peripheral blood. The origin of the receptors is a man aged 25-40 years with active or convalescent COVID-19.

The chain couples TRBV6-5 to TRBJ1-3; D remains ambiguous. The germline gives CDR1 MNHEY, CDR2 SVGAGI. With 0 bases removed from V and 0 bases from J, the gap between germline ends came to 9 bases. The CDR3 spans 16 residues. CDR3 coding DNA: TGTGCCAGCAGTTACTCGGGCACCAGCTCTGGAAACACCATATATTTT. Encoded protein: CASSYSGTSSGNTIYF.

The chain has TRBV9 and TRBJ2-3; D gene uncertain. CDR3 length equals 12 residues. Trimming removed 4 bases from V and 2 bases from J, with 5 bases in between. Germline assignment: CDR1 SGDLS and CDR2 YYNGEE. CDR3 sequence (DNA): TGTGCCAGCAGCAGCCACACAGATACGCAGTATTTT. It yields the protein CASSSHTDTQYF.

This chain joins TRBV10-3 and TRBJ2-4, with TRBD2 as a possible D gene (5 bases). The V gene's germline CDR1 is ENHRY and CDR2 SYGVKD. Trimming cost V 2 bases and J 0 bases, with 14 bases left between them. This CDR3 region has 17 residues. This CDR3 is CAISEPGRDLAKNIQYF. In nucleotides, the CDR3 is TGTGCCATCAGTGAGCCCGGACGGGATTTAGCCAAAAACATTCAGTACTTC.

This clone was seen more than once but under ten times. This chain joins TRBV7-2 and TRBJ2-7; D unresolved. CDR3 length equals 11 residues. Germline CDR1 reads SGHTA; CDR2 reads FQGNSA. Deletions cut 5 bases from V and 2 bases from J, with 4 bases between. CDR3: CASSVTYEQYF. CDR3 coding DNA: TGTGCCAGCAGCGTCACCTACGAGCAGTACTTC.

The CDR3, as DNA: TGTGCCAGTAGCCACCTACCGGGACAGGGCGGCCTGAACACTGAAGCTTTCTTT. It yields the protein CASSHLPGQGGLNTEAFF. The chain carries TRBV19 and TRBJ1-1, with 9 positions matching TRBD1. The CDR3 covers 18 residues. Germline CDR1 is LNHDA and CDR2 is SQIVND (reference sequence). The junction had 14 bases not matched to a gene; V was cut back by 6 bases and J by 0 bases.

The chain couples TRBV18 to TRBJ1-1, with 8 bases identical to TRBD1. CDR1 is KGHSH, CDR2 LQKENI, per germline. After removal of 3 bases from V and 11 bases from J, the junction contained 8 bases not matched to a gene. The CDR3 length is 13 residues. The CDR3 coding sequence is TGTGCCAGCTCACCGGATCAGGGGGCCGGGGCTTTCTTT. It encodes CASSPDQGAGAFF.

The chain combines TRBV6-1 with TRBJ2-1; D call uncertain. Germline loops: CDR1 MNHNS, CDR2 SASEGT. V was trimmed by 1 base and J by 3 bases, leaving 10 bases between them. This CDR3 contains 15 residues. The CDR3 DNA reads TGTGCCAGCAGTGAAGACAGATACCTCTACAATGAGCAGTTCTTC. Its translation is CASSEDRYLYNEQFF.

This chain uses TRBV3-1 (or the pseudogene TRBV3-2) with TRBJ1-3, with D tentatively TRBD1 (6 bases). V lost 3 bases to trimming and J lost 8 bases, with 11 bases between them. The CDR3 is 13 amino acids. The germline V gene encodes CDR1 LGHDT and CDR2 YNNKEL (reference sequence). The CDR3 region has the DNA TGTGCCAGCAGCCACCAGGACAGAGACACCATATATTTT. Encoded protein: CASSHQDRDTIYF.

The chain is built from TRBV29-1 and TRBJ1-6; 7 bases map to TRBD1. The germline V gene encodes CDR1 SQVTM and CDR2 ANQGSEA. This CDR3 spans 14 amino acids. Unmatched junction bases numbered 11, after V lost 6 bases and J lost 9 bases. This chain's CDR3 is CSVGAGTDSSPLHF. The CDR3 DNA follows: TGCAGCGTCGGCGCCGGGACAGATTCTTCACCCCTCCACTTT.

The chain links TRBV28 to TRBJ1-2; D remains ambiguous. Deletions cut 2 bases from V and 8 bases from J, with 9 bases between. Looked up from germline, CDR1 is MDHEN and CDR2 is SYDVKM. The CDR3 runs 12 residues. CDR3 nucleotide sequence: TGTGCCAGCAGTTTAAAACTCTTGGGCTACACCTTC. Protein: CASSLKLLGYTF.

V and J are TRBV5-1 and TRBJ2-1; TRBD2 agrees at 8 bases. The J segment lost 6 bases and the V segment lost 0 bases, leaving 14 bases of the junction unmatched. From germline, CDR1 is SGHRS and CDR2 YFSETQ. This CDR3 spans 18 amino acids. The CDR3 protein is CASSLGVQAGLASNEQFF. The CDR3 region has the DNA TGCGCCAGCAGCTTGGGGGTCCAGGCCGGACTAGCATCCAATGAGCAGTTCTTC.

The chain combines TRBV19 with TRBJ2-3; TRBD1 agrees at 8 bases. This CDR3 comprises 14 residues. Germline lookup yields CDR1 LNHDA and CDR2 SQIVND (reference sequence). V lost 10 bases and J lost 4; bases outside the gene matches: 10. As DNA, the CDR3 is TGTGCCACCAGGACAGGGCGGACGGCAGATACGCAGTATTTT. Protein product: CATRTGRTADTQYF.

This clone was seen just once. The V call is TRBV9, the J call TRBJ1-2; 8 bases line up with TRBD1. The CDR3 loop spans 13 amino acids. The ends lost 0 bases at V and 7 bases at J; junction bases unmatched: 2. Per the germline V gene, CDR1 is SGDLS and CDR2 is YYNGEE. The CDR3: CASSVATGGGYTF. In nucleotides, the CDR3 is TGTGCCAGCAGCGTAGCTACAGGGGGTGGCTACACCTTC.

The rearrangement joins TRBV6-5 to TRBJ1-1; no definite D call. Germline loops: CDR1 MNHEY, CDR2 SVGAGI. The ends were cut back, 2 bases at V and 4 bases at J, with 14 bases in the middle. This CDR3 comprises 15 residues. The DNA of the CDR3 is TGTGCCAGCAGTTACCCGGGAGGGCGGGCCACTGAAGCTTTCTTT. Translation: CASSYPGGRATEAFF.

The rearrangement links TRBV5-6 to TRBJ1-1; no definite D call. V was shortened by 4 bases and J by 1 base, with 11 bases between the two germline ends. The germline V gene has CDR1 SGHDT and CDR2 YYEEEE. This CDR3 comprises 14 residues. CDR3 amino acids: CASSRSDGNTEAFF. For the CDR3, the DNA is TGTGCCAGCAGCCGTAGCGACGGGAACACTGAAGCTTTCTTT. The full variable domain, completed using reference TRBV5-6 and TRBJ1-1, is DAGVTQSPTHLIKTRGQQVTLRCSPKSGHDTVSWYQQALGQGPQFIFQYYEEEERQRGNFPDRFSGHQFPNYSSELNVNALLLGDSALYLCASSRSDGNTEAFFGQGTRLTVV.

The chain links TRBV25-1 to TRBJ2-3; 10 nucleotides align to TRBD2. The V segment lost 4 bases and the J segment 2 bases; nucleotides outside the gene matches: 6. Per the germline V gene, CDR1 is MGHDK and CDR2 is SYGVNS. This CDR3 has 16 residues. This CDR3 reads CASSGDSGRITDTQYF. The CDR3 nucleotides are TGTGCCAGCAGTGGGGATAGCGGGAGGATCACAGATACGCAGTATTTT. Looking up the rest from reference TRBV25-1 and TRBJ2-3 gives the full variable domain: EADIYQTPRYLVIGTGKKITLECSQTMGHDKMYWYQQDPGMELHLIHYSYGVNSTEKGDLSSESTVSRIRTEHFPLTLESARPSHTSQYLCASSGDSGRITDTQYFGPGTRLTVL.

This chain connects TRBV2 to TRBJ2-7; TRBD1 matches 7 bases. This CDR3 is 15 amino acids long. Per germline, CDR1 SNHLY and CDR2 FYNNEI. Trimming took 4 bases from V and 2 from J; bases not matched to a gene: 8. The DNA of the CDR3 is TGTGCCAGCAGTGGTGACAGGGAATCCCCCTACGAGCAGTACGTC. Its translation: CASSGDRESPYEQYV.

The chain's CDR3 is CASSEGGGESTGELFF. CDR3 in DNA: TGTGCCAGCAGTGAAGGCGGGGGCGAATCGACCGGGGAGCTGTTTTTT. The V gene is TRBV6-1, the J gene TRBJ2-2; maybe TRBD2 (7 bases). V lost 1 base to trimming and J lost 5 bases, with 14 bases between them. Germline loops: CDR1 MNHNS, CDR2 SASEGT. The CDR3 consists of 16 residues.

This sequence joins TRBV5-1 and TRBJ2-1, with 8 bases that match TRBD2. CDR1 and CDR2 (germline): SGHRS, YFSETQ. The CDR3 has 20 amino acids. J lost 1 base, V lost 0 bases, and 15 bases had no gene match. The CDR3 loop is CASSLAGLAGLTLSYNEQFF. The DNA of the CDR3 is TGCGCCAGCAGCTTGGCCGGGCTAGCGGGCCTTACTTTATCCTACAATGAGCAGTTCTTC.

The chain couples TRBV20-1 to TRBJ2-1; D perhaps matches TRBD2 (5 bases). The length of the CDR3 is 10 residues. The germline V gene encodes CDR1 DFQATT and CDR2 SNEGSKA (reference sequence). V was clipped by 5 bases and J by 9 bases, with 8 bases between them. CDR3 DNA sequence: TGCAGTGCTCTAGCTCCTGAGCAGTTCTTC. This codes for CSALAPEQFF.

The table lists this clone with a few counts. V usage is TRBV19 and J usage is TRBJ2-2; 7 bases map to TRBD2. Germline values: CDR1 LNHDA, CDR2 SQIVND (reference sequence). The V gene end was trimmed by 0 bases and the J gene end by 0 bases; junction bases not matched to a gene: 4. The CDR3 sequence is 17 residues long. The CDR3 nucleotides are TGTGCCAGTAGTATAGAGCGGGGGAAGACGAACACCGGGGAGCTGTTTTTT. Its protein is CASSIERGKTNTGELFF.

This clone appeared once. V and J are TRBV4-1 and TRBJ2-3; the match to TRBD1 covers 7 bases. The CDR3 has 15 residues. Trimming took 3 bases from V and 0 from J; bases not matched to a gene: 3. Germline V gene sequence: CDR1 MGHRA, CDR2 YSYEKL. This CDR3 is CASSQRDSSTDTQYF. The CDR3 coding sequence is TGCGCCAGCAGCCAGAGGGACAGTAGCACAGATACGCAGTATTTT.

The rearrangement links TRBV4-1 to TRBJ1-3; 8 nucleotides match TRBD1. The CDR3 sequence is 18 residues long. J gave up 0 bases and V 1 base, and 8 bases lay outside the gene matches. Germline V lookup: CDR1 MGHRA, CDR2 YSYEKL. The CDR3 DNA reads as TGCGCCAGCAGCCAAGGGGACAGGCTCCAACCCTCTGGAAACACCATATATTTT. Its protein is CASSQGDRLQPSGNTIYF.

The table lists this clone with a few counts. The gene calls are TRBV19 and TRBJ2-3; D is possibly TRBD2 (5 bases). The V and J ends lost 1 base and 5 bases respectively, with 16 bases between them. CDR3 length: 16 amino acids. Germline lookup yields CDR1 LNHDA and CDR2 SQIVND (reference sequence). The CDR3 loop reads CASSIARTSHQDTQYF. CDR3 DNA sequence: TGTGCCAGTAGTATAGCCCGGACTTCCCACCAAGATACGCAGTATTTT.

V is TRBV10-3 and J is TRBJ2-3, with D possibly being TRBD1 (6 bases). Germline values: CDR1 ENHRY, CDR2 SYGVKD. The germline V and J ends were trimmed by 3 bases and 8 bases, with 15 bases remaining between them. There are 14 residues in the CDR3. The DNA of the CDR3 is TGTGCCATCAGTGACAGCGGACGAGGGGGTACGCAGTATTTT. This translates into CAISDSGRGGTQYF.

The gene calls are TRBV7-2 and TRBJ1-3; unclear D gene. The CDR3 sequence is 18 residues long. V was trimmed by 5 bases and J by 0 bases, leaving 20 bases between them. CDR1 and CDR2 (germline): SGHTA, FQGNSA. The CDR3 region is CASSPSRIVLYSGNTIYF. DNA of the CDR3: TGTGCCAGCAGCCCAAGCAGGATTGTTTTATACTCTGGAAACACCATATATTTT.

This clone was counted only a few times. The J gene is TRBJ1-2, the V gene TRBV27; weak D call: TRBD1 (6 bases). The CDR3 runs 14 residues. From germline, CDR1 is MNHEY and CDR2 SMNVEV (reference sequence). Trimming stripped 8 bases from V and 7 bases from J, with 20 bases between. CDR3 in amino acids: CASASKGQSVGYTF. In DNA form, the CDR3 reads TGTGCCAGCGCAAGCAAAGGACAGTCAGTTGGCTACACCTTC.

In this sample, this clone turned up once. The V call is TRBV2, the J call TRBJ2-7; 9 nucleotides line up with TRBD1. Losses at the gene ends were 6 bases for V and 2 bases for J; bases not matched to a gene: 8. The germline CDR1 and CDR2 sequences are SNHLY and FYNNEI. The CDR3 consists of 15 residues. CDR3: CASREDRGYTYEQYF. CDR3 nucleotide sequence: TGTGCCAGCAGGGAGGACAGGGGCTATACCTACGAGCAGTACTTC.